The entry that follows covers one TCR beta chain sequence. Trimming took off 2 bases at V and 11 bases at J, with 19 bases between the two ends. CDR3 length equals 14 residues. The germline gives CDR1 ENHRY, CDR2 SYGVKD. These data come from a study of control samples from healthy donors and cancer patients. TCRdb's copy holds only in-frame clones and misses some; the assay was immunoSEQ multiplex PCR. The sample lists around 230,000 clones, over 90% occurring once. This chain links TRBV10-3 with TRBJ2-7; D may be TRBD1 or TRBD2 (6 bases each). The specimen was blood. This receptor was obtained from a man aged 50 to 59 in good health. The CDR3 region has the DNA TGTGCCATCAGTGAGCCGAAGGGGGGATTAGGGGAGTACGTC. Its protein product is CAISEPKGGLGEYV.